The source of this TCR beta chain is a study of T-cell reconstitution after alpha-beta-depleted transplantation in children. Unique molecular identifiers were used in preparing the TCRbeta library. TCRdb passed the PCR reads through MiXCR, listing each CDR3 protein once. The sample yields roughly 500,000 distinct CDR3 sequences, about an eighth seen once. In this sample, this clonotype turned up many times. The CDR3 totals 11 residues. Trimming took off 7 bases at V and 3 bases at J, with 7 bases between the two ends. Looked up from germline, CDR1 is SQVTM and CDR2 is ANQGSEA. The rearrangement uses TRBV29-1 and TRBJ2-1; TRBD1 is a possible D gene (6 bases). This TCR derives from a human donor who donated a stem cell graft to a child with combined immunodeficiency. This sample comprised PBMCs from the stem cell graft donor, obtained from the stem cell graft. CDR3 loop: CSGDNYNEQFF. In nucleotides, the CDR3 is TGCAGCGGGGACAACTACAATGAGCAGTTCTTC.